The following is a T cell receptor beta chain sequence with its context. Its matching antigen is unknown. As to treatment: approximately nine-day PBMC culture with coronavirus spike peptide pools or control peptides (ViraFEST assay). This sample was taken from a study of vaccination and CD4 T cells after COVID-19. Cultured CD4+ T cells had their DNA profiled by the Oncomine TCR Beta short-read assay. MiXCR was run by TCRdb on the PCR reads, yielding one entry per CDR3 protein. The sample shows about 14,000 distinct CDR3 sequences, around 40% of them seen only once. The CDR3 contains 19 residues. With V trimmed by 2 bases and J by 2 bases, 4 bases remained unmatched. Germline CDR1 is MNHNS and CDR2 is SASEGT.

Sequenced input: CD4+ T cells from blood, cultured in vitro. This chain joins TRBV6-1 and TRBJ2-6; TRBD2 agrees at 15 bases. The TCR comes from a human donor who had recovered from COVID-19. DNA for the CDR3: TGTGCCAGCAGTGAAAGGACTAGCGGGAGGGCGGCTGGGGCCAACGTCCTGACTTTC. As protein: CASSERTSGRAAGANVLTF.